The source of this T cell receptor beta chain is a study of metastatic and nonmetastatic thyroid tumors. Overall study results and limits: TCR beta diversity was reportedly significantly higher in malignant thyroid tumors than benign nodules, in blood and tumor.

This CDR3 has 16 amino acids. Germline V gene sequence: CDR1 MNHEY, CDR2 SVGAGI. V shed 4 bases, J shed 7 bases, and the junction held 14 bases outside the gene matches. Ahead of thyroid surgery, no patient had received treatment of any kind. TCRdb re-called the PCR reads via MiXCR. The sample has roughly 40,000 clones, 20% to 25% seen once; the top ten hold 14%. This clone has only a few counts. No antigen is known for it. The sample contains more than one DNA sequence encoding this CDR3. Sequencing was carried out using tumor tissue. This TCR was recovered from a female donor with papillary thyroid cancer or a benign thyroid nodule (not recorded which). Some clones in this sample may be carry-over from other donors' samples. This sequence joins TRBV6-5 and TRBJ2-7; TRBD1 matches 9 bases. This chain's CDR3 is CASSSSYGQGSYEQYF. The CDR3 DNA reads as TGTGCCAGCAGTTCCTCGTATGGACAGGGGTCTTATGAGCAGTACTTC.